This is a list of T cell receptor beta chains from one sample in a study of blood T cell repertoires in COVID-19. TCRdb's copy holds only in-frame clones and misses some; the assay was immunoSEQ multiplex PCR. Of around 300,000 clones listed, around 81% were seen once; the top ten hold about 4%. Sequenced: peripheral blood. The receptor source for this set is a woman between 45 and 65 years old with active or convalescent COVID-19. CDR3s include the opening cysteine and the closing phenylalanine or tryptophan. Each record gives: V gene, clone size, D gene, J gene, CDR3 DNA, CDR3 protein. A D gene is named only where the DNA matches it firmly. Clone size is not always given. Where it is, it says once, few, many or a class for expanded clones.

TRBV5-8	once	.	TRBJ1-1	TGTGCCAGCAGCCCCCTGGCGGCCGTTGGAGCTTTCTTT	CASSPLAAVGAFF
TRBV12-3/TRBV12-4	.	TRBD1	TRBJ1-2	TGTGCCAGCAGCCAGACAGGGGTGGATGGCTACACCTTC	CASSQTGVDGYTF
TRBV7-9	.	TRBD1	TRBJ1-2	TGTGCCAGCAGCCTAACACCGGGACAGGGTACTTCCGCTAACTATGGCTACACCTTC	CASSLTPGQGTSANYGYTF
TRBV28	.	TRBD1	TRBJ2-7	TGTGCCAGCAGGAGGGTTACAGGGGCCGGCTACGAGCAGTACTTC	CASRRVTGAGYEQYF
TRBV6-5	.	TRBD1	TRBJ1-3	TGTGCCAGCAGTTACTCTTGGGACAGCCGAAACACCATATATTTT	CASSYSWDSRNTIYF
TRBV12-3/TRBV12-4	.	.	TRBJ2-1	TGTGCCAGCAGCCGTACAGGGTACAATGAGCAGTTCTTC	CASSRTGYNEQFF
TRBV7-2	.	TRBD2	TRBJ2-2	TGTGCCAGCAGCCCTGGACTAGCTTACGCCGGGGAGCTGTTTTTT	CASSPGLAYAGELFF
TRBV5-5	.	TRBD1	TRBJ2-4	TGTGCCAGCAGCTTCCTTTTCCAGGGGGCGGCCAAAAACATTCAGTACTTC	CASSFLFQGAAKNIQYF
TRBV5-1	.	.	TRBJ1-1	TGCGCCAGCAGCTTCTCGAACACTGAAGCTTTCTTT	CASSFSNTEAFF
TRBV4-1	few	TRBD1	TRBJ2-7	TGCGCCAGCAGCCAAGGACAGGGGGGTACCTACGAGCAGTACTTC	CASSQGQGGTYEQYF
TRBV6-5	.	.	TRBJ1-6	TGTGCCAGCAGTCGTGGGCCCCATTCACCCCTCCACTTT	CASSRGPHSPLHF
TRBV2	.	.	TRBJ2-2	TGTGCCAGCAGTGGTGGCAGGAATGCCGGGGAGCTGTTTTTT	CASSGGRNAGELFF
TRBV5-3	.	TRBD2	TRBJ2-1	TGTGCCAGAAGACTGGGGCTAGCGGGAGGGCAAGACAATGAGCAGTTCTTC	CARRLGLAGGQDNEQFF
TRBV28	few	.	TRBJ1-1	TGTGCCAGCAGGAAATATACGGACCCCAAGGGGACTGAAGCTTTCTTT	CASRKYTDPKGTEAFF
TRBV20-1	.	TRBD2	TRBJ2-1	TGCAGTGCTAGTAGCGGGAGTTTCTATGAGCAGTTCTTC	CSASSGSFYEQFF
TRBV30	.	.	TRBJ2-6	TGTGCCTGGAGTCCCACCAGCAGGGTAACAGGGGCCAACGTCCTGACTTTC	CAWSPTSRVTGANVLTF
TRBV21-1	.	.	TRBJ1-3	TGTGCCAGCAGCAGGATACAGGGAACCGGAAACACCATATATTTT	CASSRIQGTGNTIYF
TRBV7-8	.	TRBD2	TRBJ2-7	TGTGCCAGCAGCTTAGAAACTAGCGGGAGTCTCTCCTACGAGCAGTACTTC	CASSLETSGSLSYEQYF
TRBV18	.	TRBD1	TRBJ2-5	TGTGCCAGCTCATCGGACAGGGGGCAACTCGAAGAGACCCAGTACTTC	CASSSDRGQLEETQYF
TRBV14	.	.	TRBJ2-7	TGTGCCAGCAGCCAAGCTGGTCCAGCCTACGAGCAGTACTTC	CASSQAGPAYEQYF
TRBV28	.	.	TRBJ1-1	TGTGCCAGCAGTCGCAACAGGGCAGCTCCGAGCACTGAAGCTTTCTTT	CASSRNRAAPSTEAFF
TRBV7-2	.	.	TRBJ2-5	TGTGCCAGCAGCTTAAGGGGTCCCCCCGGGGAGACCCAGTACTTC	CASSLRGPPGETQYF
TRBV28	.	.	TRBJ1-1	TGTGCCAGCAGGTCGACTGAAGCTTTCTTT	CASRSTEAFF
TRBV4-2	.	TRBD1	TRBJ1-3	TGTGCCAGCAGCCAAGAGGGACAGGGAACACTCTCTGGAAACACCATATATTTT	CASSQEGQGTLSGNTIYF
TRBV11-2	once	.	TRBJ2-7	TGTGCCAGCAGCTTAAGGACAGATTACTCCTACGAGCAGTACTTC	CASSLRTDYSYEQYF
TRBV9	.	TRBD2	TRBJ2-3	TGTGCCAGCAGCACCTTAGCGGGAGTGGGGACAGATACGCAGTATTTT	CASSTLAGVGTDTQYF
TRBV7-8	.	.	TRBJ2-3	TGTGCCAGCAGCCCACTTGGGGGGACTAGCACAGATACGCAGTATTTT	CASSPLGGTSTDTQYF
TRBV7-9	.	.	TRBJ2-3	TGTGCCAGCAGCTTAGGGGAGACTAGATTGGATACGCAGTATTTT	CASSLGETRLDTQYF
TRBV25-1	once	.	TRBJ2-1	TGTGCCAGCAGTGAATACAACAATGAGCAGTTCTTC	CASSEYNNEQFF
TRBV21-1	.	.	TRBJ2-1	TGTGCCAGCAGCAGGGAAATCCCGAGGCCGCTGCGGGATGAGCAGTTCTTC	CASSREIPRPLRDEQFF
TRBV4-1	.	TRBD2	TRBJ2-7	TGCGCCAGCAGCCAAGTCGGGGCGGGGAGGGGCGAGCAGTACTTC	CASSQVGAGRGEQYF
TRBV2	.	TRBD1	TRBJ2-5	TGTGCCAGCAGTGGACAGGGTGAGGAGACCCAGTACTTC	CASSGQGEETQYF